These T cell receptor beta chains were read from a single sample in a study of PD-1 blockade in classical Hodgkin lymphoma. The method was immunoSEQ multiplex PCR; TCRdb's version includes in-frame clones alone and lacks a portion of them. The sample lists more than 85,000 clones, approximately 90% occurring once. Sample: peripheral blood mononuclear cells (PBMCs), taken before the fourth cycle of nivolumab. These receptor sequences come from a human donor with classical Hodgkin lymphoma. Both conserved end residues are part of each CDR3. The order of the fields is J gene, clone size, D gene, V gene, CDR3 protein, CDR3 DNA. D genes are given only for firm matches. Some rows mark clone size as missing; the rest say once, few, many or name a class of expanded clone.

J gene: TRBJ2-7
clone size: .
D gene: .
V gene: TRBV10-2
CDR3 protein: CASSDNNYEQYF
CDR3 DNA: TGCGCCAGCAGTGACAATAACTACGAGCAGTACTTC

J gene: TRBJ2-5
clone size: .
D gene: TRBD2
V gene: TRBV7-9
CDR3 protein: CASSLEVAGGPRETQYF
CDR3 DNA: TGTGCCAGCAGCTTAGAGGTAGCGGGAGGCCCCAGGGAGACCCAGTACTTC

J gene: TRBJ2-5
clone size: .
D gene: .
V gene: TRBV5-4
CDR3 protein: CASSLALQETQYF
CDR3 DNA: TGTGCCAGCAGCTTGGCACTACAAGAGACCCAGTACTTC

J gene: TRBJ2-7
clone size: .
D gene: TRBD2
V gene: TRBV14
CDR3 protein: CASSQIAGDPSYEQYF
CDR3 DNA: TGTGCCAGCAGCCAGATAGCGGGAGACCCCTCCTACGAGCAGTACTTC

J gene: TRBJ1-1
clone size: few
D gene: TRBD1
V gene: TRBV2
CDR3 protein: CASRDRGLNTEAFF
CDR3 DNA: TGTGCCAGCAGGGACAGGGGCCTGAACACTGAAGCTTTCTTT

J gene: TRBJ1-1
clone size: many
D gene: TRBD1
V gene: TRBV13
CDR3 protein: CASSSGQGWDTEAFF
CDR3 DNA: TGTGCCAGCAGCTCAGGACAGGGTTGGGACACTGAAGCTTTCTTT

J gene: TRBJ2-7
clone size: .
D gene: TRBD2
V gene: TRBV6-5
CDR3 protein: CASSTIAGATYEQYF
CDR3 DNA: TGTGCCAGCAGTACGATAGCGGGAGCGACCTACGAGCAGTACTTC

J gene: TRBJ1-2
clone size: .
D gene: TRBD1
V gene: TRBV5-8
CDR3 protein: CASSLGGQEGGYTF
CDR3 DNA: TGTGCCAGCAGCTTGGGGGGACAGGAAGGTGGCTACACCTTC

J gene: TRBJ2-1
clone size: .
D gene: TRBD2
V gene: TRBV5-4
CDR3 protein: CASSSGSPSSYNEQFF
CDR3 DNA: TGTGCCAGTAGTAGCGGGAGCCCGAGCTCCTACAATGAGCAGTTCTTC

J gene: TRBJ2-5
clone size: .
D gene: .
V gene: TRBV23-1
CDR3 protein: CASSQSPWRGRVAEETQYF
CDR3 DNA: TGCGCCAGCAGTCAATCCCCCTGGAGGGGGCGAGTTGCTGAGGAGACCCAGTACTTC

J gene: TRBJ1-5
clone size: .
D gene: .
V gene: TRBV6-1
CDR3 protein: CASSEATAGVGQPQHF
CDR3 DNA: TGTGCCAGCAGTGAAGCGACAGCGGGGGTAGGCCAGCCCCAGCATTTT

J gene: TRBJ2-7
clone size: .
D gene: .
V gene: TRBV7-9
CDR3 protein: CASSFGGPYEQYF
CDR3 DNA: TGTGCCAGCAGCTTCGGGGGACCCTACGAGCAGTACTTC